This entry describes one T cell receptor beta chain. CD8 cells classed as naive were CD45RO-negative and positively selected for CCR7, excluding terminally differentiated effector memory CD45RA+ cells. The CDR3 length is 13 residues. Trimming shortened V by 2 bases and J by 5 bases, and 10 bases separated the two germline ends. Germline lookup yields CDR1 SNHLY and CDR2 FYNNEI. This sample is drawn from a study of shared clonotypes between healthy human individuals. Clones were sequenced by immunoSEQ multiplex PCR, and TCRdb holds only the in-frame ones, with some missing. The sample consists of about 2,100,000 clones, around 93% of them appearing once.

This chain joins TRBV2 and TRBJ2-7; TRBD2 is a possible D gene (6 bases). The sequence was collected from a man aged 18-30 years in good health. Some clones in this sample may be carry-over from other donors' samples. Source material: naive CD8+ T cells from PBMCs. The CDR3 loop reads CASSERRRDEQYF. The CDR3 DNA follows: TGTGCCAGCAGTGAACGACGGAGGGACGAGCAGTACTTC.